This T cell receptor (beta chain) was identified in a study of shared clonotypes between healthy human individuals. Study-wide results and limits: Non-shared clonotypes had lower generation probabilities than those shared by all four donors.

On this clone itself: Its cognate antigen is unknown.

The CDR3 sequence is 14 residues long. Per germline, CDR1 MDHEN and CDR2 SYDVKM. Between the trimmed V and J ends, which lost 4 bases and 4 bases, there was a span of 13 bases. The study ran the assay at deep level. Over several immunoSEQ plates, each subset's genomic DNA was distributed in even portions. Repertoires were generated with immunoSEQ multiplex PCR, while TCRdb's copy carries only in-frame clones and drops some. Of approximately 980,000 clones listed, more than 75% are singletons. The sequencing input was memory CD4+ T cells sorted from blood. As for subset: CD45RA-negative fraction. The sequence derives from a man between 18 and 35 years old in good health. The V and J genes are TRBV28 and TRBJ2-5; maybe TRBD1 (5 bases). The DNA of the CDR3 is TGTGCCAGCAGTTCCTCGCAGGGCGCAGAGACCCAGTACTTC. This sequence encodes CASSSSQGAETQYF.